This T cell receptor beta chain was observed in a study of blood T cell repertoires in COVID-19. Looking at the study overall: Some COVID-19 samples were acute and others convalescent; all came from the United States, Italy and Spain. The cDNA or gDNA used as material had been derived from T cells, B-cell-depleted T cells, or PBMCs.

Germline lookup yields CDR1 MGHRA and CDR2 YSYEKL. Trimming removed 4 bases at V and 4 bases at J, with 16 bases between. The CDR3 spans 15 residues. Measured with immunoSEQ multiplex PCR; TCRdb has only the in-frame clones, and not every one. The repertoire holds 85,000 to 110,000 clones, with over 65% as singletons. The source material was peripheral blood. The chain carries TRBV4-1 and TRBJ1-2, with TRBD1 as a possible D gene (6 bases). This sequence was found in a human donor in a cohort sampled during active COVID-19. CDR3 DNA: TGCGCCAGCAGCCCGCCCTATCAGGGGATCTATGGCTACACCTTC. Amino acids: CASSPPYQGIYGYTF.